These 21 T cell receptor beta chains came from one sample sequenced in a study of cytomegalovirus exposure and HLA in healthy donors. PCR employed 60 Vbeta and 13 Jbeta primers. Profiled with immunoSEQ multiplex PCR; TCRdb holds only in-frame clones, not every one. Of 100,000 to 150,000 clones in the sample, less than 80% were seen once. The sample consisted of PBMCs. Receptor source: a man aged 45-60 years in good health and CMV-seropositive.

The chain is built from TRBV5-1 and TRBJ2-3, with D perhaps matching TRBD2 (5 bases). Germline CDR1 reads SGHRS; CDR2 reads YFSETQ. Trimming left V 0 bases short and J 10 bases short, with 15 bases between. The CDR3 totals 14 residues. In DNA form, the CDR3 reads TGCGCCAGCAGCTTGGGAGGGTGGACCGTCCCGCAGTATTTT. Translation: CASSLGGWTVPQYF.

The chain links TRBV18 to TRBJ1-2, with 8 bases that match TRBD1. Germline values: CDR1 KGHSH, CDR2 LQKENI. The CDR3 spans 17 residues. V was clipped by 5 bases and J by 7 bases; unmatched bases: 18. Here the CDR3 reads CASSATNLDRDRLGYTF. CDR3 coding DNA: TGTGCCAGCTCAGCCACCAACCTCGACAGGGACAGGCTTGGCTACACCTTC.

V gene TRBV19 combines with J gene TRBJ1-5; unclear D gene. V was clipped by 9 bases and J by 5 bases, with 20 bases between them. Germline CDR1 reads LNHDA; CDR2 reads SQIVND (reference sequence). The CDR3 is 15 amino acids. For the CDR3, the DNA is TGTGCCAGCCATGACCTAATACGGGGAGATCAGCCCCAGCATTTT. Its translation: CASHDLIRGDQPQHF.

The genes are TRBV19 and TRBJ2-7; 8 bases align to TRBD2. This CDR3 is built from 14 residues. The V gene's germline CDR1 is LNHDA and CDR2 SQIVND (reference sequence). With V trimmed by 2 bases and J by 2 bases, 2 bases remained unmatched. CDR3 nucleotides: TGTGCCAGTAGTATACTAGCGGGCCCCTACGAGCAGTACTTC. Residues: CASSILAGPYEQYF.

V gene TRBV19 combines with J gene TRBJ1-1; unclear D gene. Trimming took 6 bases from V and 3 from J, leaving 17 bases between them. The CDR3 is 15 residues long. The germline V gene encodes CDR1 LNHDA and CDR2 SQIVND (reference sequence). The DNA for the CDR3 is TGTGCCAGTAGCAAAGGACGGGAAGGAGACACTGAAGCTTTCTTT. This translates into CASSKGREGDTEAFF.

V usage is TRBV10-1 and J usage is TRBJ2-2, with D tentatively TRBD2 (5 bases). Germline CDR1 reads WNHNN; CDR2 reads SYGVQD (reference sequence). Trimming shortened V by 3 bases and J by 7 bases, and 12 bases separated the two germline ends. The CDR3 consists of 14 residues. CDR3 DNA: TGCGCCAGCAGTGAATTATACCGGGGCGGGGAGCTGTTTTTT. Translating gives CASSELYRGGELFF.

The gene calls are TRBV10-3 and TRBJ1-1; the D is unclear. CDR3 size: 16 residues. The V gene lost 0 bases and the J gene lost 1 base, with 12 bases spanning the gap. CDR1 and CDR2 (germline): ENHRY, SYGVKD. CDR3 DNA: TGTGCCATCAGTGAGTCGCCAGGTTTGGGGAACACTGAAGCTTTCTTT. Its translation: CAISESPGLGNTEAFF.

V gene TRBV4-1 combines with J gene TRBJ2-7, with 10 bases lining up with TRBD1. Germline V gene lookup returns CDR1 MGHRA and CDR2 YSYEKL. The CDR3 sequence is 14 residues long. Trimming removed 4 bases from V and 3 bases from J; junction bases left unmatched: 3. The CDR3 sequence: CASSPGQGVYEQYF. The CDR3 bases are TGCGCCAGCAGCCCAGGACAGGGGGTCTACGAGCAGTACTTC.

V is TRBV10-3 and J is TRBJ2-1; 9 bases match TRBD2. Looked up from germline, CDR1 is ENHRY and CDR2 is SYGVKD. The CDR3 runs 16 residues. The junction had 9 bases not matched to a gene; V was cut back by 3 bases and J by 6 bases. CDR3: CAISDPASGTPNEQFF. In nucleotides, the CDR3 is TGTGCCATCAGTGATCCGGCTAGCGGGACCCCCAATGAGCAGTTCTTC.

In its sample, this clone was seen a few times. The gene calls are TRBV5-8 and TRBJ1-3; D call uncertain. CDR3 length: 16 amino acids. The V gene lost 1 base and the J gene lost 3 bases, with 14 bases spanning the gap. Per germline, CDR1 SGHTS and CDR2 YDEGEE. Here the CDR3 DNA reads TGTGCCAGCAGCTTGAAAATTCGGGAAAGTGGAAACACCATATATTTT. It translates to CASSLKIRESGNTIYF.

The rearrangement joins TRBV5-1 to TRBJ2-3, with TRBD1 as a possible D gene (6 bases). The length of the CDR3 is 15 residues. Germline CDR1 reads SGHRS; CDR2 reads YFSETQ. Trimming pared 2 bases from V and 6 bases from J, leaving 16 bases between. The CDR3 region is CASSFMGADSDTQYF. CDR3 sequence (DNA): TGCGCCAGCAGCTTCATGGGGGCCGATTCGGATACGCAGTATTTT.

This clone came up a few times. The rearrangement uses TRBV10-3 and TRBJ2-7; 9 nucleotides agree with TRBD2. Germline assignment: CDR1 ENHRY and CDR2 SYGVKD. Trimming cost V 10 bases and J 2 bases; bases outside gene matches: 15. The CDR3 length is 16 residues. CDR3 in DNA: TGTGCCAGCATTAGACTAGCGGCGTTACCCACCTACGAGCAGTACTTC. Translating gives CASIRLAALPTYEQYF.

The CDR3 sequence: CASGRELSTDTQYF. CDR3 in DNA: TGTGCCAGCGGGAGAGAACTTAGCACAGATACGCAGTATTTT. This chain connects TRBV6-6 to TRBJ2-3; possibly TRBD2 for D (5 bases). V was cut by 8 bases and J by 0 bases, with 12 bases left in between. Germline loops: CDR1 MNHNY, CDR2 SVGAGI (reference sequence). The CDR3 totals 14 residues.

The rearrangement uses TRBV18 and TRBJ1-4; no clear D. This CDR3 has 13 amino acids. V was cut by 4 bases and J by 7 bases, with 10 bases left in between. Germline CDR1 is KGHSH and CDR2 is LQKENI. The CDR3 nucleotides read TGTGCCAGCTCACTCGGCCAGGTTGAAAAACTGTTTTTT. Translated, it gives CASSLGQVEKLFF.

The chain has TRBV5-4 and TRBJ1-4; D remains unclear. The CDR3 runs 14 residues. Germline CDR1 SGHNT, CDR2 YYREEE (reference sequence). With 5 bases removed from V and 4 bases from J, the gap between germline ends came to 12 bases. CDR3 sequence: CASREQIDNEKLFF. The CDR3 DNA follows: TGTGCCAGCAGGGAGCAGATAGATAATGAAAAACTGTTTTTT.

J is TRBJ2-7 and V is TRBV27; TRBD2 is a possible D gene (6 bases). The V end was cut by 3 bases, the J end by 2 bases, with 17 bases between. The CDR3 consists of 16 residues. Germline values: CDR1 MNHEY, CDR2 SMNVEV (reference sequence). CDR3 DNA: TGTGCCAGCAGTTTCCAAGCCGGCTGGAGGGCCTACGAGCAGTACTTC. Translating gives CASSFQAGWRAYEQYF.

This clone was seen a few times. CDR3 residues: CASSPSGGTQYF. The DNA for the CDR3 is TGTGCCAGCAGTCCTAGCGGGGGTACCCAGTACTTC. The chain couples TRBV6-1 to TRBJ2-5, with 10 bases matching TRBD2. Germline V gene data show CDR1 as MNHNS and CDR2 as SASEGT. CDR3 size: 12 residues. The V gene end was trimmed by 5 bases and the J gene end by 8 bases; junction bases not matched to a gene: 2.

The rearrangement joins TRBV28 to TRBJ2-7; 10 nucleotides align to TRBD2. V lost 9 bases, J lost 3 bases, and 8 bases stayed unmatched. From germline, CDR1 is MDHEN and CDR2 SYDVKM. The CDR3 consists of 14 residues. CDR3 DNA sequence: TGTGCCAGTCGAGCGGGAGGGGCTTTCTACGAGCAGTACTTC. Its translation is CASRAGGAFYEQYF.

Note on this clone: Other DNA variants within this sample encode the same CDR3. The chain employs TRBV9 and TRBJ2-2; D gene ambiguous. V was shortened by 0 bases and J by 0 bases, with 6 bases between the two germline ends. CDR1 is SGDLS, CDR2 YYNGEE, per germline. The CDR3 spans 15 residues. CDR3 bases: TGTGCCAGCAGCGTAGGAGGAACGAACACCGGGGAGCTGTTTTTT. Protein: CASSVGGTNTGELFF.

This clone was recorded once. This chain uses TRBV19 with TRBJ2-3, with 11 bases lining up with TRBD2. Germline values: CDR1 LNHDA, CDR2 SQIVND (reference sequence). The junction had 4 bases not matched to a gene; V was cut back by 9 bases and J by 2 bases. The CDR3 has 14 amino acids. CDR3 nucleotide sequence: TGTGCCAGCGGGACTAGCGGCTTCACAGATACGCAGTATTTT. Translated: CASGTSGFTDTQYF.

This clone was recorded at least ten times. The rearrangement joins TRBV2 to TRBJ2-3; D perhaps matches TRBD2 (7 bases). The V end lost 7 bases, the J end lost 4 bases, and 15 bases lay between the germline ends. CDR1 and CDR2 (germline): SNHLY, FYNNEI. CDR3 length equals 14 residues. The CDR3 DNA follows: TGTGCCAGCACTCCAAGGGAGGGGGCAGATACGCAGTATTTT. Encoded protein: CASTPREGADTQYF.